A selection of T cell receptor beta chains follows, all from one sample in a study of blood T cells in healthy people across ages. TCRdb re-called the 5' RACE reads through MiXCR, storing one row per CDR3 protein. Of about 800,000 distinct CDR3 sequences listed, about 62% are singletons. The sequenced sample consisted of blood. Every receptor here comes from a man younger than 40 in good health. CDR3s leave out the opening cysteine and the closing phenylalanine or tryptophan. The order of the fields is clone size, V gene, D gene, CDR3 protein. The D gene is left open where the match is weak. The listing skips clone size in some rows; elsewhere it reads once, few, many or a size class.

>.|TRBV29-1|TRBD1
SAEQGDGYT
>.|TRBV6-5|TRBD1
ASRQGVNTEAF
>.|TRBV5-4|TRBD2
ASSLRVWRGTTTDAQY
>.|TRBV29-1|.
SVEDRRHYGYT
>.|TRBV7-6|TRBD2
ASTMGEGGEQY
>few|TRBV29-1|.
SVGPHNYEQY
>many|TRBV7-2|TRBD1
ASSQSDRGRETQY
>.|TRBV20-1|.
SASLTKNSGANVLT
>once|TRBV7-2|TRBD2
ASSSQEAGVEQF
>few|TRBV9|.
ASSRLGDSAETQY
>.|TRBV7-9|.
ASSAHQGYQETLY
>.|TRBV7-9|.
ASGDSTQY
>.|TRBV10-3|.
AISESSGAPNEKLF
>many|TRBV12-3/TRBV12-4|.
ASSFRSSYEQY
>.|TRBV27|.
ASSWTPRNTEAF
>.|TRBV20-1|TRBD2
SALLAGGRGDTQY
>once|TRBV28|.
ASSSIRTEGDTQY
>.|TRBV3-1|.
ASSQETKQAF
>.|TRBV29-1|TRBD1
SATTGGSTGYT
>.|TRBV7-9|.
ASSLGWSGGTEAF
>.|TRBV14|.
ANSQRGGLSYEQY
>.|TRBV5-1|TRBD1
ASSLSLGQGAATQY
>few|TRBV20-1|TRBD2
SARHITSGTYEQY
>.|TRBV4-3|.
ASSPGSGFYEQY
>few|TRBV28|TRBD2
ASGSGAGNQETQY
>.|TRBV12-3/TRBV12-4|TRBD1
ASTRTGNEQY
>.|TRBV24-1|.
ATSEDGSYNEQF
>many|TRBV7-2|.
ASSPSGSLGGYGYT
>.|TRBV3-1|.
ASSQDAGYSTDTQY
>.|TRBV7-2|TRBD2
ASSLIREGTQY
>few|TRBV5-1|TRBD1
ASSRGQGLDGYT